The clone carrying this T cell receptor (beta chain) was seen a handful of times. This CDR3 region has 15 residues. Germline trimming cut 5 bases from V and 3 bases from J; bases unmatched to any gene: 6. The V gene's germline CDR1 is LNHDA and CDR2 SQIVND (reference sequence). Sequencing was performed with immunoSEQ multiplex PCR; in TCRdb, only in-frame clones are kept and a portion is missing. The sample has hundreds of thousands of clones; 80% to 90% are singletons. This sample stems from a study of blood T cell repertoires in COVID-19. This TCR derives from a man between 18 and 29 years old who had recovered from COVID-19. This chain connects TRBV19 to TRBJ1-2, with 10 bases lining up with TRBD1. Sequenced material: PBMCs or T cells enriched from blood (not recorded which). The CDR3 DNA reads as TGTGCCAGTAGTGGACTGACAGGGGGCGACTATGGCTACACCTTC. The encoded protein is CASSGLTGGDYGYTF.